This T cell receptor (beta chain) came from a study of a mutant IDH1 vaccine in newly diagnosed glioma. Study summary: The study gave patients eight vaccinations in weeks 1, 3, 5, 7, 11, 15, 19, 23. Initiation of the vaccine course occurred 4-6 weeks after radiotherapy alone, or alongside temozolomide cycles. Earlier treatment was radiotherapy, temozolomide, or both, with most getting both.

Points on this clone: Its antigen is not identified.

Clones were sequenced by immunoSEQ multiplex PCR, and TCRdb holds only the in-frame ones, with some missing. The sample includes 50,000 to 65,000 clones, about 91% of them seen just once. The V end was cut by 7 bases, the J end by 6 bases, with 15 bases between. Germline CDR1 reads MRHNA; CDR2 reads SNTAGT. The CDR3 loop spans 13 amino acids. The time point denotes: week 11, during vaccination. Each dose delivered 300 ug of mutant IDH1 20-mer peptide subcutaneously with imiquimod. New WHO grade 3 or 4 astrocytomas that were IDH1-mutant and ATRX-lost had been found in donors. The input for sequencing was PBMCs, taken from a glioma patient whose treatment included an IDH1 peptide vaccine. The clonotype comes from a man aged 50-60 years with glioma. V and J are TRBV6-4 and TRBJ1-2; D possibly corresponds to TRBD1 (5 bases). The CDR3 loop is CASTASRVHGYTF. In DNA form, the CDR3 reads TGTGCCAGCACAGCCTCCAGGGTCCATGGCTACACCTTC.